This paragraph reports one T cell receptor beta chain. Its antigen is still unknown. Unique molecular identifiers were present on cDNA, and template switching added a universal primer site. TCRdb processed the 5' RACE reads anew with MiXCR; each CDR3 protein has one entry. The sample holds 690,000 or so distinct CDR3 sequences, over 8.5% seen once. The data stem from a study of identical twins. In germline, CDR1 is SGHNT, CDR2 YENEEA. Trimming cost V 5 bases and J 6 bases, with 17 bases left between them. The CDR3 sequence is 15 residues long. General study points: Diverse VJ usage suggested most zero-insertion clonotypes were not invariant T cells. Fewer insertions marked abundant cord blood beta clonotypes; young adult naive trended weakly, memory not at all.

This sample was shared with a second study, whose subject was yellow fever vaccine responses in identical twins.

This clonotype was obtained from a woman between 18 and 30 years old in good health. The chain joins TRBV11-3 to TRBJ2-1; no reliable D call. Sequencing was carried out using PBMCs. CDR3 bases: TGTGCCAGCAGCAAGGACCCATTCGCAGGCAATGAGCAGTTCTTC. Its translation: CASSKDPFAGNEQFF.